These 23 T cell receptor beta chains came from one sample sequenced in a study of T cell repertoires in cytomegalovirus infection. TCRdb re-derived calls from the reads in MiXCR, one entry per CDR3 protein. Here the sample spans almost 500,000 distinct CDR3 sequences, 11% being singletons. Material: PBMCs. These receptor sequences come from a human donor in good health (CMV status not recorded). Some clones in this sample may be carry-over from other donors' samples.

This clonotype has a count of ten or more. The chain joins TRBV10-3 to TRBJ2-2; 11 bases agree with TRBD1. CDR1 and CDR2 from the germline V gene are ENHRY and SYGVKD. V trimming: 6 bases; J trimming: 5 bases; junction bases outside the gene matches: 2. There are 14 residues in the CDR3. The CDR3 nucleotides read TGTGCCATCAGCGGGACAGGGGGGACCGGGGAGCTGTTTTTT. This sequence encodes CAISGTGGTGELFF.

V and J are TRBV20-1 and TRBJ2-2; D is uncertain. The CDR3 runs to 13 residues. The germline V and J ends were trimmed by 4 bases and 0 bases, with 6 bases remaining between them. CDR1 and CDR2 from the germline V gene are DFQATT and SNEGSKA (reference sequence). The CDR3 protein is CSAMYANTGELFF. CDR3 DNA sequence: TGCAGTGCTATGTATGCGAACACCGGGGAGCTGTTTTTT.

This clonotype was picked up many times. The V and J genes are TRBV6-2 or TRBV6-3 and TRBJ2-1, with 10 bases fitting TRBD1. Germline trimming cut 6 bases from V and 8 bases from J; bases unmatched to any gene: 13. Germline assignment: CDR1 MNHEY and CDR2 SVGEGT. This CDR3 has 16 amino acids. The CDR3 DNA follows: TGTGCCAGCAGGGCTCCAGGGACAGGGGTCATAGATGAGCAGTTCTTC. As protein: CASRAPGTGVIDEQFF.

The rearrangement uses TRBV5-1 and TRBJ1-6; perhaps TRBD1 as D (5 bases). CDR3 length equals 15 residues. V was trimmed by 5 bases and J by 6 bases, leaving 15 bases between them. The V gene's germline CDR1 is SGHRS and CDR2 YFSETQ. For the CDR3, the DNA is TGCGCCAGCAGGGGCGACAGTGGGGCTAATTCACCCCTCCACTTT. The encoded protein is CASRGDSGANSPLHF.

The V gene is TRBV19, the J gene TRBJ2-1, with TRBD2 matching 13 bases. The V gene end was trimmed by 0 bases and the J gene end by 1 base; junction bases not matched to a gene: 15. CDR1 and CDR2 from the germline V gene are LNHDA and SQIVND (reference sequence). This CDR3 has 22 amino acids. The chain's CDR3 is CASSIDSIRGLAGDGSYNEQFF. CDR3 nucleotide sequence: TGTGCCAGTAGTATAGATAGTATCCGTGGACTAGCGGGAGACGGGTCCTACAATGAGCAGTTCTTC.

This clonotype was counted a few times. The chain links TRBV4-2 to TRBJ1-6; D gene uncertain. Germline CDR1 and CDR2: LGHNA and YNFKEQ. Trimming removed 3 bases at V and 8 bases at J, with 11 bases between. The CDR3 runs to 14 residues. The CDR3 here is CASSQGKRDSPLHF. CDR3 in DNA: TGTGCCAGCAGCCAGGGGAAGAGGGATTCACCCCTCCACTTT.

This clonotype was seen a few times. CDR3 sequence: CASSPRQDGGELFF. In DNA form, the CDR3 reads TGTGCCAGCAGTCCCCGACAGGATGGCGGGGAGCTGTTTTTT. The J gene is TRBJ2-2, the V gene TRBV3-1, with D perhaps matching TRBD1 (6 bases). The CDR3 has 14 residues. Trimming cost V 6 bases and J 7 bases, with 15 bases left between them. CDR1 is LGHDT and CDR2 is YNNKEL in the germline V gene (reference sequence).

In this sample, this clonotype turned up many times. The chain links TRBV28 to TRBJ1-4, with D maybe TRBD1 (5 bases). V shed 2 bases and J shed 7 bases, with 8 bases lying between them. Looked up from germline, CDR1 is MDHEN and CDR2 is SYDVKM. This CDR3 region has 13 residues. As DNA, the CDR3 is TGTGCCAGCAGTTTACGGGGGAGTGAAAAACTGTTTTTT. Translated, it gives CASSLRGSEKLFF.

This clonotype was observed at least ten times. The chain joins TRBV19 to TRBJ1-6, with unresolved D. Trimming pared 3 bases from V and 5 bases from J, leaving 8 bases between. This CDR3 comprises 14 residues. CDR1 is LNHDA and CDR2 is SQIVND in the germline V gene (reference sequence). The CDR3 protein is CASSIVGHNSPLHF. The CDR3 DNA sequence: TGTGCCAGTAGTATCGTCGGTCATAATTCACCCCTCCACTTT. Using reference TRBV19 and TRBJ1-6 for the parts outside the CDR3, the full variable domain is DGGITQSPKYLFRKEGQNVTLSCEQNLNHDAMYWYRQDPGQGLRLIYYSQIVNDFQKGDIAEGYSVSREKKESFPLTVTSAQKNPTAFYLCASSIVGHNSPLHFGNGTRLTVT.

The chain employs TRBV28 and TRBJ2-1, with a weak D call TRBD1 (5 bases). V was pared by 3 bases and J by 6 bases, with 12 bases between. Germline V CDR1 and CDR2: MDHEN, SYDVKM. The CDR3 length is 14 residues. CDR3 sequence: CASSLTQGSNEQFF. CDR3 sequence (DNA): TGTGCCAGCAGTTTGACCCAGGGCTCCAATGAGCAGTTCTTC. The complete variable domain, with remaining parts taken from reference TRBV28 and TRBJ2-1, reads DVKVTQSSRYLVKRTGEKVFLECVQDMDHENMFWYRQDPGLGLRLIYFSYDVKMKEKGDIPEGYSVSREKKERFSLILESASTNQTSMYLCASSLTQGSNEQFFGPGTRLTVL.

Only a few counts were recorded for this clonotype. This chain connects TRBV18 to TRBJ1-2, with no clear D. CDR3 length: 14 amino acids. Deletions cut 2 bases from V and 2 bases from J, with 9 bases between. Germline CDR1 and CDR2: KGHSH and LQKENI. The CDR3 region is CASSPGDTNYGYTF. The CDR3 DNA reads as TGTGCCAGCTCACCAGGCGACACGAACTATGGCTACACCTTC.

This clonotype was detected many times. The V call is TRBV5-5, the J call TRBJ2-2; D uncertain. CDR1 is SGHKS and CDR2 is YYEKEE in the germline V gene (reference sequence). The CDR3 extends over 16 amino acids. V was shortened by 2 bases and J by 4 bases, with 15 bases between the two germline ends. The CDR3 region has the DNA TGTGCCAGCAGCTTCGGCAGCCCTCGAACCACCGGGGAGCTGTTTTTT. This sequence encodes CASSFGSPRTTGELFF.

This clonotype has a count of ten or more. The chain combines TRBV12-3 or TRBV12-4 with TRBJ2-2, with a weak D call TRBD1 (5 bases). Trimming cost V 6 bases and J 2 bases, with 10 bases left between them. There are 14 residues in the CDR3. The CDR3 DNA reads as TGTGCCAGCAGGACAGCAAGAAACACCGGGGAGCTGTTTTTT. Its translation: CASRTARNTGELFF.

V and J are TRBV19 and TRBJ1-1; D uncertain. The germline V gene encodes CDR1 LNHDA and CDR2 SQIVND (reference sequence). The CDR3 loop spans 13 amino acids. With 2 bases removed from V and 2 bases from J, the gap between germline ends came to 6 bases. CDR3 DNA: TGTGCCAGTAGTATAAGAGTAAACACTGAAGCTTTCTTT. As protein: CASSIRVNTEAFF.

This clonotype was seen repeatedly, ten times or more. Here the CDR3 DNA reads TGTGCCAGCAGACCTACTGGGTTTTCGCTCAATGAGCAGTTCTTC. Its protein is CASRPTGFSLNEQFF. This rearrangement joins TRBV2 to TRBJ2-1; D remains ambiguous. The CDR3 covers 15 residues. Germline V gene lookup returns CDR1 SNHLY and CDR2 FYNNEI. V lost 6 bases and J lost 6, with 18 bases in between.

The chain couples TRBV2 to TRBJ2-3, with 9 bases identical to TRBD2. The CDR3 contains 18 residues. CDR1 and CDR2 (germline): SNHLY, FYNNEI. Losses at the gene ends were 6 bases for V and 0 bases for J; bases not matched to a gene: 13. CDR3 loop: CASRLEAGSGGSTDTQYF. The CDR3 nucleotides read TGTGCCAGCAGACTCGAGGCCGGGAGCGGGGGGAGCACAGATACGCAGTATTTT.

This clonotype was detected a few times. The V and J genes are TRBV25-1 and TRBJ1-2; a possible D gene is TRBD1 (6 bases). The CDR3 runs to 17 residues. Trimming stripped 5 bases from V and 5 bases from J, with 24 bases between. From germline, CDR1 is MGHDK and CDR2 SYGVNS. The CDR3 DNA sequence: TGTGCCAGCAGTCAAAGGGGGTCGCAAGGGGCCCTATATGGCTACACCTTC. This translates into CASSQRGSQGALYGYTF.

This clonotype was counted many times. V gene TRBV6-4 combines with J gene TRBJ2-3, with D perhaps TRBD1 (6 bases). Trimming stripped 3 bases from V and 3 bases from J, with 13 bases between. Germline V gene data show CDR1 as MRHNA and CDR2 as SNTAGT. This CDR3 is built from 15 residues. The CDR3 loop is CASSELPQGTDTQYF. The CDR3 region has the DNA TGTGCCAGCAGTGAGCTACCGCAGGGGACAGATACGCAGTATTTT.

This clonotype was recorded many times. This rearrangement joins TRBV19 to TRBJ2-7; 9 nucleotides align to TRBD2. V trimming: 1 base; J trimming: 4 bases; junction bases outside the gene matches: 11. Germline assignment: CDR1 LNHDA and CDR2 SQIVND (reference sequence). The length of the CDR3 is 17 residues. CDR3 sequence reads: CASSIAPSGTSVYEQYF. In nucleotides, the CDR3 is TGTGCCAGTAGTATAGCGCCTAGCGGGACTTCTGTTTACGAGCAGTACTTC.

This clonotype has a count of ten or more. V gene TRBV28 combines with J gene TRBJ2-7, with 8 nucleotides matching TRBD2. The CDR3 contains 17 residues. Trimming removed 7 bases from V and 2 bases from J; junction bases left unmatched: 16. Germline CDR1 is MDHEN and CDR2 is SYDVKM. CDR3 protein: CASTQLAGGPLAYEQYF. CDR3 nucleotides: TGTGCCAGCACCCAATTGGCGGGAGGACCCCTCGCCTACGAGCAGTACTTC.

The table lists this clonotype with many counts. The rearrangement links TRBV7-9 to TRBJ2-7; 13 bases fit TRBD2. Germline CDR1 and CDR2: SEHNR and FQNEAQ (reference sequence). After removal of 1 base from V and 5 bases from J, the junction contained 2 bases not matched to a gene. The CDR3 totals 15 residues. The CDR3, as DNA: TGTGCCAGCAGCTTAGGGGGACTAGCGGGAAACGAGCAGTACTTC. As protein: CASSLGGLAGNEQYF.

This clonotype was counted at least ten times. The chain employs TRBV7-2 and TRBJ2-5; D is perhaps TRBD1 (6 bases). Trimming took 5 bases from V and 1 from J, leaving 17 bases between them. CDR3 length: 16 residues. Per the germline V gene, CDR1 is SGHTA and CDR2 is FQGNSA. The CDR3 region is CASSVGGQGTQETQYF. The CDR3 DNA sequence: TGTGCCAGCAGCGTTGGTGGGCAGGGGACCCAAGAGACCCAGTACTTC.

This clonotype was picked up one time. The chain recombines TRBV27 with TRBJ1-6; D unresolved. The CDR3 has 16 residues. The V end was cut by 0 bases, the J end by 4 bases, with 10 bases between. Germline V gene sequence: CDR1 MNHEY, CDR2 SMNVEV (reference sequence). The CDR3 DNA sequence: TGTGCCAGCAGTTTATCTGGCACCCAGTATAATTCACCCCTCCACTTT. Its translation: CASSLSGTQYNSPLHF.